These T cell receptor beta chains were read from a single sample in a study of T cells in Graves' hyperthyroidism and ophthalmopathy. Via MiXCR, TCRdb re-called the multiplex PCR reads, giving one row per CDR3 protein. This sample carries about 590,000 distinct CDR3 sequences, 12% to 15% of them seen once, and the ten largest clones take about 6.6%. Sequencing was done on a sample of blood. These receptors all come from a woman younger than 30 with Graves' ophthalmopathy. CDR3s include the opening cysteine and the closing phenylalanine or tryptophan. A D gene is named only where the DNA matches it firmly. Some rows mark clone size as missing; the rest say once, few, many or name a class of expanded clone.

j_call clone_size v_call d_call cdr3_nt cdr3_aa
TRBJ1-1 few TRBV24-1 NA TGTGCCACCTCCGGAACCTCAGCAGGGTTAGCTGAAGCTTTCTTT CATSGTSAGLAEAFF
TRBJ2-1 many TRBV2 TRBD1 TGTGCCAGCAGTGGGGGACAGTACAATGAGCAGTTCTTC CASSGGQYNEQFF
TRBJ2-3 many TRBV27 NA TGTGCCAGCAGTTGGGCACGGACAACTAGCACAGATACGCAGTATTTT CASSWARTTSTDTQYF
TRBJ2-1 many TRBV2 NA TGTGCCAGCAGTGAAGCGCTTTACAATGAGCAGTTCTTC CASSEALYNEQFF
TRBJ2-3 many TRBV11-2 TRBD2 TGTGCCAGCAGCTTAGGCGTGTTAGCGGGAGACACAGATACGCAGTATTTT CASSLGVLAGDTDTQYF
TRBJ2-3 many TRBV11-2 TRBD2 TGTGCCAGCAGTAACGGACTAGCTCGCGATACGCAGTATTTT CASSNGLARDTQYF
TRBJ1-1 many TRBV6-1 NA TGTGCCAGCAGTTTAATATCGGAGAACACTGAAGCTTTCTTT CASSLISENTEAFF
TRBJ2-1 many TRBV7-2 TRBD2 TGTGCCAGCAGCTTAGATAGCGGGAGGCGGAATGAGCAGTTCTTC CASSLDSGRRNEQFF
TRBJ2-5 many TRBV7-2 NA TGTGCCAGCAGCTTCCAGGGACTTGGAGAGACCCAGTACTTC CASSFQGLGETQYF
TRBJ1-4 NA TRBV7-9 NA TGTGCCAGCAGCCGGAGAACGGGGGACGAAAAACTGTTTTTT CASSRRTGDEKLFF
TRBJ2-3 NA TRBV5-6 NA TGTGCCAGCAGCTCCCTTTATGGGGGAGGAGGGGCAGATACGCAGTATTTT CASSSLYGGGGADTQYF
TRBJ2-7 many TRBV6-2/TRBV6-3 TRBD1 TGTGCCAGCCATTACCAGGGGGCGCGAAGCGAGCAGTACTTC CASHYQGARSEQYF
TRBJ2-5 many TRBV11-3 NA TGTGCCAGCAGCTTCCGCGAAGAGACCCAGTACTTC CASSFREETQYF
TRBJ2-6 few TRBV2 NA TGTGCCAGCAGAGAACAGGACTCTGGGGCCAACGTCCTGACTTTC CASREQDSGANVLTF
TRBJ2-5 many TRBV24-1 TRBD2 TGTGCCACCAGTGATTTCCAAGCGGGACCATTTCAGTACTTC CATSDFQAGPFQYF
TRBJ2-7 many TRBV16 TRBD1 TGTGCCAGCAGCCCTGACAGGGGGCTGTCCGAGCAGTACTTC CASSPDRGLSEQYF
TRBJ2-1 NA TRBV7-2 TRBD2 TGTGCCAGCAGCTTGACTAGCGGGAGGGGGGCGGAGCAGTTCTTC CASSLTSGRGAEQFF
TRBJ2-1 many TRBV27 TRBD2 TGTGCCAGCAGGAGCGGGGGTCTTTATAATGAGCAGTTCTTC CASRSGGLYNEQFF
TRBJ2-7 many TRBV27 NA TGTGCCAGCAGTTGGGGGGCTTTGTACGAGCAGTACTTC CASSWGALYEQYF
TRBJ1-4 NA TRBV27 NA TGTGCCAGCAGTTTATCCTTCTTCCAGGGTATCGGGAATGAAAAACTGTTTTTT CASSLSFFQGIGNEKLFF
TRBJ2-7 NA TRBV3-1 NA TGTGCCAGCAGCCCCGGGACAGCGGGACCCGTCTACGAGCAGTACTTC CASSPGTAGPVYEQYF
TRBJ2-2 NA TRBV19 NA TGTGCCAGTAGTATAGAGGAGGGTCCCACCGGGGAGCTGTTTTTT CASSIEEGPTGELFF
TRBJ1-1 NA TRBV9 TRBD1 TGTGCCAGCAGCTTATCCCCGGGACAGCTGAACACTGAAGCTTTCTTT CASSLSPGQLNTEAFF
TRBJ1-6 few TRBV24-1 NA TGTGCCACCAGTGACCCTTCTGCGGGTTCACCCCTCCACTTT CATSDPSAGSPLHF
TRBJ2-7 many TRBV10-3 NA TGTGCCATCAGTGAGTCTGGTAACTCCAACTACGAGCAGTACTTC CAISESGNSNYEQYF
TRBJ2-7 many TRBV30 NA TGTGCCTGGTCCCGTGGGGCCGAGCAGTACTTC CAWSRGAEQYF
TRBJ2-1 many TRBV3-1 TRBD2 TGTGCCAGCAGCCAAGCCCAGACTAGCAGTAGCAATGAGCAGTTCTTC CASSQAQTSSSNEQFF
TRBJ2-1 many TRBV12-3/TRBV12-4 NA TGTGCCAGCAGCCCCGGACCCTACAATGAGCAGTTCTTC CASSPGPYNEQFF
TRBJ1-5 many TRBV6-1 NA TGTGCCAGCTCTAAGGGGGATTTTGGTCCCCAGCATTTT CASSKGDFGPQHF